This entry features one T cell receptor (beta chain) sequence. It has no known antigen specificity. The input lacks base qualities; no much larger clone sits a single base away. According to the study, the label for this sample's time point signals: baseline before first vaccination. Vaccinee samples came from UK trials COV001 and COV002, including a single-blind randomized controlled phase 2/3 trial of AZD1222 (ChAdOx1 nCoV-19) in healthy adults. For TCRbeta chain sequencing, PBMC samples were collected from trial participants at day 0 and at day 28 after the second dose. The CDR3 regions of human TCRbeta chains were subjected to immunosequencing. Under the source paper's analysis protocol: Repertoire TCRs were checked for matches against a reference library of SARS-CoV-2-specific TCRs that had been generated using the MIRA antigen-specificity platform. Breadth was defined as the fraction of unique TCRs that were SARS-CoV-2-associated, and depth was defined as the fraction of total T cells that were SARS-CoV-2-associated. Using the MIRA data, every spike-specific TCR was mapped to the spike region that the TCR reacted to and assigned to either a CD4 or a CD8 class. Log10-transformed breadth and depth values were compared by one-way ANOVA with Sidak's multiple comparisons tests. Here the immuneACCESS table is served through TCRdb, limited to in-frame sequences with V and J called. Missing clones are a known gap in these copies; in checked studies unresolved V genes cover under half, and the rest lacks a known reason. V, J and clone size are those of that table, while D and trimming were read from the DNA. A total of under 150,000 clones appear in this sample, around 90% of them only once. Roughly 5.1% of the sample is taken by the ten largest.

This sample was included in a study of T cell responses to AZD1222 COVID-19 vaccine (dated by TCRdb to about 2021). Regarding the complete study: AZD1222 recipients with second doses at about 4 weeks or about 12 weeks were pooled, because spike-specific TCR depth and breadth did not differ between schedules. A total of 233 trial participants underwent TCR sequencing, of whom roughly 210 had received two doses of AZD1222 and roughly 26 had received two doses of the MenACWY control vaccine. Trial participants were enrolled by age into 18-55, 56-69 and 70-plus year subgroups, with roughly 150, 30 and 60 TCR-sequenced participants respectively.

In the germline V gene, CDR1 corresponds to KGHSH and CDR2 to LQKENI. Deletion took 1 base off V and 0 bases off J, with a span of 6 bases between the germline ends. The CDR3 numbers 14 residues from cysteine through phenylalanine. Of all the DNA, just the CDR3 is kept, 42 bases in frame from base 1. On the study overall, not on this receptor specifically: After two AZD1222 doses, spike-specific TCR breadth and depth were significantly higher than at day 0 and than in MenACWY recipients. Vaccine-associated CD4 TCRs spanned the whole spike protein, with dominant responses in regions 160-218 and 743-854. Nearly half of unique spike-specific TCRs reportedly recognized epitopes outside regions mutated in the B.1.351 and B.1.1.7 variants. Because no samples from the day 14 peak response were available, repertoires could be characterized only after the peak T cell response. Conclusions about previously exposed vaccinees are limited, since just a handful of AZD1222 recipients were seropositive for SARS-CoV-2 at baseline. Participants were mostly white British and included more females than males, and it was suggested by the authors that clonal diversity may have been underestimated. The 56-69-year group was small, and its depth increase did not reach significance, likely because of low power.

The sequenced sample was peripheral blood, obtained on day 0 of AZD1222 vaccination. This clonotype was obtained from an adult in good health. This chain is built from TRBV18 and TRBJ2-5, with the D gene not clear enough to name. The CDR3 loop reads CASSPQGHQETQYF. The DNA sequence reads TGTGCCAGCTCACCACAGGGCCACCAAGAGACCCAGTACTTC.